This T cell receptor beta chain was documented in a study of cytomegalovirus exposure and HLA in healthy donors. Germline-derived CDR1 and CDR2 are MNHEY and SVGAGI. The CDR3 covers 15 residues. V lost 6 bases and J lost 1; bases outside the gene matches: 5. TCRdb's table, derived via immunoSEQ multiplex PCR, lists solely in-frame clones and lacks some. The table includes some 48,000 clones, over 75% detected once. The donors were members of the approximately 130-subject validation cohort (separate from the approximately 670-subject first cohort). This clone was counted only a few times. The TCR was taken from a woman younger than 45 in good health and CMV-seronegative. Material for sequencing was PBMCs. The V gene is TRBV6-5, the J gene TRBJ2-2; TRBD2 matches 7 bases. The CDR3 DNA reads TGTGCCAGCAGCTCCGGGACTATGAACACCGGGGAGCTGTTTTTT. Translated: CASSSGTMNTGELFF.